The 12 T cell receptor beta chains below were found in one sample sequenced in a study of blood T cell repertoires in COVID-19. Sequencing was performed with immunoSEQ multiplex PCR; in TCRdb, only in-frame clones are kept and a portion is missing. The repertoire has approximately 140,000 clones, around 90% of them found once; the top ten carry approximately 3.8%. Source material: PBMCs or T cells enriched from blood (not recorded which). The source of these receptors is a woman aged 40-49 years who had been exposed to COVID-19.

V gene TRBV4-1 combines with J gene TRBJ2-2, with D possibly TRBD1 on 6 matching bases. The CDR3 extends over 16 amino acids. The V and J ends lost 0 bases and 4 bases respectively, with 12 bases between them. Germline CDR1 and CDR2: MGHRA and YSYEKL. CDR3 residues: CASSQDVGTPTGELFF. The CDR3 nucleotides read TGCGCCAGCAGCCAAGATGTGGGGACACCCACCGGGGAGCTGTTTTTT.

CDR3 sequence: CASTTGPVSFTEAFF. CDR3 coding DNA: TGTGCCAGCACGACAGGGCCGGTTAGTTTCACTGAAGCTTTCTTT. V is TRBV6-5 and J is TRBJ1-1; TRBD1 matches 7 bases. Losses at the gene ends were 7 bases for V and 4 bases for J; bases not matched to a gene: 12. The CDR3 spans 15 residues. The germline gives CDR1 MNHEY, CDR2 SVGAGI.

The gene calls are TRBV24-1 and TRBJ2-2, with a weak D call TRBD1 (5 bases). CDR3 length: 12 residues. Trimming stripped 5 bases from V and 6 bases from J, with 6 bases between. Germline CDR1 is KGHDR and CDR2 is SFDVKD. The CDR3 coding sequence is TGTGCCACCAGTGTAGGGGCCGGGGAGCTGTTTTTT. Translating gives CATSVGAGELFF.

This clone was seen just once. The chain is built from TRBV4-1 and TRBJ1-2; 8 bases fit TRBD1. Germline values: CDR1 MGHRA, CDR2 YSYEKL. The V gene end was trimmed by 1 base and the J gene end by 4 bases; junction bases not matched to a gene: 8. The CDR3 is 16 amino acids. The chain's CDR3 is CASSQAGQGLSYGYTF. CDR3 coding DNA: TGCGCCAGCAGCCAAGCCGGACAGGGTCTTAGCTATGGCTACACCTTC.

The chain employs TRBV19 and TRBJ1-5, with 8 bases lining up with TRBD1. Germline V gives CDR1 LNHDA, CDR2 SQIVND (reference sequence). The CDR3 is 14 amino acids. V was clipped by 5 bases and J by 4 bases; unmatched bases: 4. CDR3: CASSGQGPNQPQHF. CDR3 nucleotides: TGTGCCAGTAGTGGACAGGGCCCGAATCAGCCCCAGCATTTT.

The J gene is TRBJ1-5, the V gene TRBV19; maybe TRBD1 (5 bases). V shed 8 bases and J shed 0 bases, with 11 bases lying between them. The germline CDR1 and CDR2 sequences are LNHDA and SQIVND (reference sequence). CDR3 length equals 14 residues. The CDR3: CASRVGGSNQPQHF. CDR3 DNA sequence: TGTGCCAGTCGAGTGGGGGGTAGCAATCAGCCCCAGCATTTT.

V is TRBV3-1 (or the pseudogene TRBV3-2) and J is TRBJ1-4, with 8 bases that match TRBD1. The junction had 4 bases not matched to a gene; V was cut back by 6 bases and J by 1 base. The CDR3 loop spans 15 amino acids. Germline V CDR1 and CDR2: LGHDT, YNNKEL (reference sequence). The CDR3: CASRGQGGTNEKLFF. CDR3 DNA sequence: TGTGCCAGCAGAGGACAGGGAGGAACTAATGAAAAACTGTTTTTT.

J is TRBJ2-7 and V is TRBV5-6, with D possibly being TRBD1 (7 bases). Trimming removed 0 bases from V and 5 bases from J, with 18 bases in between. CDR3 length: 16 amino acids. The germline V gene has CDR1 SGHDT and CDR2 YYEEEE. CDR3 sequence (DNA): TGTGCCAGCAGCTTGGAGGGGGGACAGCCACCGAACGAGCAGTACTTC. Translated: CASSLEGGQPPNEQYF.

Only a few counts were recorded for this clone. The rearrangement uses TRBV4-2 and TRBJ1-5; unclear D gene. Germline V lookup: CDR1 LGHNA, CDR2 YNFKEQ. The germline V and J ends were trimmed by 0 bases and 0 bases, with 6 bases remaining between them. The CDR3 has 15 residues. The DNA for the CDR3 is TGTGCCAGCAGCCAAGATCTAAATAGCAATCAGCCCCAGCATTTT. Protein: CASSQDLNSNQPQHF.

The CDR3 loop is CASSPTGALNQPQHF. For the CDR3, the DNA is TGTGCCAGCAGTCCAACAGGGGCTTTAAATCAGCCCCAGCATTTT. The chain recombines TRBV28 with TRBJ1-5, with 7 bases matching TRBD1. The germline gives CDR1 MDHEN, CDR2 SYDVKM. Germline trimming cut 5 bases from V and 4 bases from J; bases unmatched to any gene: 8. The CDR3 totals 15 residues. Drawing the rest from reference TRBV28 and TRBJ1-5, the complete variable domain is DVKVTQSSRYLVKRTGEKVFLECVQDMDHENMFWYRQDPGLGLRLIYFSYDVKMKEKGDIPEGYSVSREKKERFSLILESASTNQTSMYLCASSPTGALNQPQHFGDGTRLSIL.

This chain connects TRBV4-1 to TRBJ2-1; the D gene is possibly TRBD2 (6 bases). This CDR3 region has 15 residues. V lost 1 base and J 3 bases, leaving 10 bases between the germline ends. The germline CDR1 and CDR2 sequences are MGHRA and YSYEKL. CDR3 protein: CASSQGAGLYNEQFF. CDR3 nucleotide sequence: TGCGCCAGCAGCCAAGGAGCGGGCCTCTACAATGAGCAGTTCTTC.

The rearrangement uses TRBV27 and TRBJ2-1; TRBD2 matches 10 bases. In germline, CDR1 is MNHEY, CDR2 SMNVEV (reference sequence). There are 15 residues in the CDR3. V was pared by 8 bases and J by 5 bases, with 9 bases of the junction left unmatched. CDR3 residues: CASGRLAGENNEQFF. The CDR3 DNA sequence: TGTGCCAGCGGGAGGCTAGCGGGGGAGAACAATGAGCAGTTCTTC.